The 28 T cell receptor beta chains reported below all come from one sample, sequenced in a study of blood T cells in healthy people across ages. It was with a sample-barcoded 5' primer and a J-beta primer mix that a second PCR of roughly 7 to 12 cycles was run. From the 5' RACE reads, TCRdb called clonotypes with MiXCR, one entry per CDR3 protein. The sample has around 2 million distinct CDR3 sequences, about 39% seen once. Source material: blood. Every receptor here comes from a human donor in good health.

The J gene is TRBJ2-4, the V gene TRBV3-1; a possible D gene is TRBD1 (6 bases). The DNA matches TRBJ2-7 better at its end, which makes the J call doubtful. The CDR3 loop spans 17 amino acids. The germline gives CDR1 LGHDT, CDR2 YNNKEL (reference sequence). For the CDR3, the DNA is TGTGCCAGCAGCCAAGATCGGGCCAGGGGTCACCCCTACGAGCAGTACTTC. Its translation: CASSQDRARGHPYEQYF.

This clonotype was observed a few times. The chain is built from TRBV20-1 and TRBJ2-3; no definite D call. The CDR3 is made up of 15 amino acids. Trimming removed 1 base at V and 5 bases at J, with 16 bases between. Germline loops: CDR1 DFQATT, CDR2 SNEGSKA (reference sequence). This CDR3 is CSARVNEFRGDTQYF. The CDR3 DNA reads TGCAGTGCTAGAGTTAACGAGTTTAGAGGAGATACGCAGTATTTT.

This clonotype was observed once. The missing conserved phenylalanine or tryptophan at the end of this CDR3 makes a read error likely. The J gene is TRBJ2-1, the V gene TRBV20-1; D perhaps matches TRBD2 (7 bases). The germline V gene has CDR1 DFQATT and CDR2 SNEGSKA (reference sequence). Trimming took 1 base from V and 0 from J, leaving 19 bases between them. CDR3 length: 18 amino acids. This CDR3 reads CSARGTGGGRSSYNEQFL. For the CDR3, the DNA is TGCAGTGCTAGAGGGACTGGCGGGGGCAGGAGCTCCTACAATGAGCAGTTCCTC.

In regard to this clonotype: The junction shows a germline mismatch at one end, possibly a read error. The rearrangement joins TRBV18 to TRBJ2-3; 9 positions match TRBD2. This CDR3 spans 16 amino acids. Germline V gives CDR1 KGHSH, CDR2 LQKENI. CDR3 in DNA: TGTGCCAGCTCACCCAATAGCGGGGGAGTTACAGATACGCAATATTTT. Amino acids: CASSPNSGGVTDTQYF.

This clonotype was counted only a few times. The chain couples TRBV27 to TRBJ2-2; D unclear. Trimming took 8 bases from V and 0 from J, leaving 7 bases between them. The CDR3 is made up of 13 amino acids. Germline V gives CDR1 MNHEY, CDR2 SMNVEV (reference sequence). In DNA, the CDR3 is TGTGCCAGCGTGCGGACGAACACCGGGGAGCTGTTTTTT. This translates into CASVRTNTGELFF.

The chain is built from TRBV29-1 and TRBJ2-4; D ambiguous. The J call may be faulty, since TRBJ2-7 better matches the DNA end. Germline-derived CDR1 and CDR2 are SQVTM and ANQGSEA. The CDR3 covers 10 residues. The CDR3 coding sequence is TGCAGCGCGTCCGCCAACGAGCAGTACTTC. Translated, it gives CSASANEQYF.

This clonotype has just a few counts. V usage is TRBV12-5 and J usage is TRBJ2-5; 7 nucleotides agree with TRBD1. CDR1 is LGHNT, CDR2 FRNRAP, per germline. The V and J ends lost 5 bases and 2 bases, in that order; junction bases with no gene match: 8. The CDR3 has 15 residues. CDR3 protein: CASGLGDSTQETQYF. CDR3 coding DNA: TGTGCTAGTGGTCTGGGGGACAGTACTCAAGAGACCCAGTACTTC.

The chain is built from TRBV6-2 or TRBV6-3 and TRBJ2-1; 7 nucleotides match TRBD1. This CDR3 comprises 15 residues. Germline V gene data show CDR1 as MNHEY and CDR2 as SVGEGT. V lost 5 bases to trimming and J lost 1 base; unmatched junction nucleotides: 5. The CDR3 loop is CASSHRGISYNEQFF. DNA of the CDR3: TGTGCCAGCAGTCACAGGGGTATTTCCTACAATGAGCAGTTCTTC.

J is TRBJ2-3 and V is TRBV9, with D unclear. Trimming left V 2 bases short and J 6 bases short, with 16 bases between. Germline assignment: CDR1 SGDLS and CDR2 YYNGEE. CDR3 length: 15 amino acids. The CDR3 DNA follows: TGTGCCAGCAGCGTCACTCTGGTTGCTTCGGATACGCAGTATTTT. Translating it yields CASSVTLVASDTQYF. The full variable domain, completed using reference TRBV9 and TRBJ2-3, is DSGVTQTPKHLITATGQRVTLRCSPRSGDLSVYWYQQSLDQGLQFLIQYYNGEERAKGNILERFSAQQFPDLHSELNLSSLELGDSALYFCASSVTLVASDTQYFGPGTRLTVL.

This clonotype turned up a few times. The chain uses TRBV7-2 and TRBJ1-1, with D unresolved. This CDR3 spans 14 amino acids. Per the germline V gene, CDR1 is SGHTA and CDR2 is FQGNSA. V was pared by 0 bases and J by 1 base, with 6 bases between. CDR3 protein: CASSLAIENTEAFF. CDR3 DNA: TGTGCCAGCAGCTTAGCGATAGAGAACACTGAAGCTTTCTTT.

This clonotype showed up just a few times. The chain has TRBV12-3 or TRBV12-4 and TRBJ1-2; D uncertain. There are 13 residues in the CDR3. The V and J ends lost 6 bases and 5 bases respectively, with 13 bases between them. The CDR3 protein is CASSPEVQYGYTF. DNA of the CDR3: TGTGCCAGCAGCCCGGAGGTACAATATGGCTACACCTTC.

This clonotype has only a few counts. A read error may explain this, as a much larger clone is one base away. The CDR3 DNA follows: TGTGCCTTCAGTGATAGGACAGGGCCTCTGGCGAACTATGGCTACACCTTC. Translated, it gives CAFSDRTGPLANYGYTF. The chain employs TRBV10-3 and TRBJ1-2; TRBD1 aligns across 8 bases. This CDR3 region has 17 residues. In germline, CDR1 is ENHRY, CDR2 SYGVKD.

V usage is TRBV5-1 and J usage is TRBJ2-1; 8 bases agree with TRBD1. Germline V gene sequence: CDR1 SGHRS, CDR2 YFSETQ. V shed 4 bases, J shed 0 bases, and the junction held 3 bases outside the gene matches. This CDR3 has 15 residues. Here the CDR3 reads CASSPDRVSYNEQFF. CDR3 coding DNA: TGCGCCAGCAGCCCGGACAGGGTCTCCTACAATGAGCAGTTCTTC.

V and J are TRBV4-3 and TRBJ2-5, with D maybe TRBD1 (6 bases). The J call may be in error: the DNA end matches TRBJ2-7 better. This CDR3 is built from 13 residues. CDR1 is LGHNA, CDR2 YSLEER, per germline. CDR3 nucleotide sequence: TGCGCCAGCAGCCAGCAGGGGTTTGGCGAGCAGTACTTC. Its protein is CASSQQGFGEQYF.

V is TRBV7-9 and J is TRBJ1-4; possible D gene TRBD1, 5 bases. Germline CDR1 and CDR2: SEHNR and FQNEAQ (reference sequence). The CDR3 sequence is 14 residues long. Trimming stripped 3 bases from V and 5 bases from J, with 10 bases between. CDR3 nucleotide sequence: TGTGCCAGCAGCTTGACAGCCAAGAATGAAAAACTGTTTTTT. Its translation is CASSLTAKNEKLFF.

The V call is TRBV29-1, the J call TRBJ2-1; 9 bases are shared with TRBD1. This CDR3 is built from 14 residues. CDR1 SQVTM and CDR2 ANQGSEA come from the germline V gene. J gave up 4 bases and V 4 bases, and 5 bases lay outside the gene matches. CDR3: CSVGPGTGYNEQFF. CDR3 coding DNA: TGCAGCGTTGGGCCCGGGACAGGGTACAATGAGCAGTTCTTC.

In this sample, this clonotype turned up many times. The genes are TRBV5-4 and TRBJ2-3; 12 nucleotides agree with TRBD2. The CDR3 runs 16 residues. Germline V gene data show CDR1 as SGHNT and CDR2 as YYREEE (reference sequence). V lost 4 bases to trimming and J lost 2 bases; unmatched junction nucleotides: 5. The CDR3 bases are TGTGCCAGCAGCCTCAGACTAGCGGGGGACACAGATACGCAGTATTTT. Residues: CASSLRLAGDTDTQYF.

In nucleotides, the CDR3 is TGCGCCAGCAGGGTCGATTCCTCCACAGATACGCAGTATTTT. It yields the protein CASRVDSSTDTQYF. The V call is TRBV5-1, the J call TRBJ2-3; D call uncertain. The CDR3 is 14 amino acids. With 5 bases removed from V and 2 bases from J, the gap between germline ends came to 12 bases. Germline loops: CDR1 SGHRS, CDR2 YFSETQ.

This clonotype was counted a few times. The rearrangement uses TRBV12-3 or TRBV12-4 and TRBJ2-4; TRBD1 or TRBD2 may be the D gene (5 bases each). Trimming cost V 6 bases and J 8 bases, with 11 bases left between them. The CDR3 runs to 12 residues. CDR3 protein: CASSRWGYIQYF. The CDR3 coding sequence is TGTGCCAGCAGCCGCTGGGGGTACATTCAGTACTTC.

This clonotype was observed a few times. The rearrangement joins TRBV29-1 to TRBJ2-7, with D maybe TRBD1 (6 bases). Germline values: CDR1 SQVTM, CDR2 ANQGSEA. V lost 1 base to trimming and J lost 0 bases, with 13 bases between them. This CDR3 comprises 15 residues. The CDR3 spells CSVEGGQKPSYEQYF. DNA for the CDR3: TGCAGCGTTGAAGGGGGGCAGAAACCCTCCTACGAGCAGTACTTC.

The chain couples TRBV20-1 to TRBJ2-1, with 7 bases that match TRBD2. V shed 6 bases and J 1 base; nucleotides not matched to a gene: 9. Germline V gene sequence: CDR1 DFQATT, CDR2 SNEGSKA (reference sequence). The CDR3 contains 15 residues. The CDR3 DNA reads TGCAGTGCCCGGCCGCAGCGGGGTTCCTACAATGAGCAGTTCTTC. Translated: CSARPQRGSYNEQFF.

The chain has TRBV19 and TRBJ2-7; TRBD1 aligns across 9 bases. Germline-derived CDR1 and CDR2 are LNHDA and SQIVND (reference sequence). CDR3 length: 16 residues. With V trimmed by 0 bases and J by 1 base, 4 bases remained unmatched. In nucleotides, the CDR3 is TGTGCCAGTAGTATAGATTGGACAGGGGATTCCTACGAGCAGTACTTC. Protein: CASSIDWTGDSYEQYF.

V and J are TRBV3-1 and TRBJ2-5; D is unclear. This CDR3 has 14 amino acids. The ends were cut back, 2 bases at V and 7 bases at J, with 14 bases in the middle. Germline V gives CDR1 LGHDT, CDR2 YNNKEL (reference sequence). Here the CDR3 reads CASSQPFKRRTQYF. In DNA form, the CDR3 reads TGTGCCAGCAGCCAACCTTTCAAGCGCAGGACCCAGTACTTC.

The genes are TRBV9 and TRBJ1-1; tentative D call: TRBD1 (6 bases). From germline, CDR1 is SGDLS and CDR2 YYNGEE. Trimming pared 0 bases from V and 4 bases from J, leaving 13 bases between. The CDR3 has 15 residues. CDR3 in amino acids: CASSVGGGGGTEAFF. CDR3 nucleotides: TGTGCCAGCAGCGTAGGGGGTGGAGGGGGCACTGAAGCTTTCTTT.

This clonotype has just a few counts. The V call is TRBV20-1, the J call TRBJ2-1; tentative D call: TRBD1 (5 bases). Trimming left V 6 bases short and J 8 bases short, with 11 bases between. The germline gives CDR1 DFQATT, CDR2 SNEGSKA (reference sequence). The CDR3 runs to 11 residues. The CDR3 DNA follows: TGCAGTGCGAGCCCCAGGGATGAGCAGTTCTTC. Protein: CSASPRDEQFF.

The chain carries TRBV7-2 and TRBJ1-5; D is ambiguous. In germline, CDR1 is SGHTA, CDR2 FQGNSA. The CDR3 is 13 residues long. Trimming removed 0 bases at V and 5 bases at J, with 5 bases between. CDR3 protein: CASSLARYQPQHF. In nucleotides, the CDR3 is TGTGCCAGCAGCTTAGCCCGATATCAGCCCCAGCATTTT.

A word on this clonotype: At one end, the junction sequence differs from germline, possibly due to a read error. The V and J genes are TRBV6-5 and TRBJ1-2, with 7 positions matching TRBD1. The CDR3 is 14 residues long. The germline V gene encodes CDR1 MNHEY and CDR2 SVGAGI. CDR3 region: CANSYSNTGDGYTF. CDR3 coding DNA: TGTGCCAACAGTTACTCGAACACAGGGGATGGCTACACCTTC.

This sequence joins TRBV29-1 and TRBJ2-1; D is possibly TRBD1 (6 bases). V was cut by 7 bases and J by 7 bases, with 14 bases left in between. Per the germline V gene, CDR1 is SQVTM and CDR2 is ANQGSEA. There are 12 residues in the CDR3. CDR3 DNA: TGCAGCGCACACAGGGATTGGAATGAGCAGTTCTTC. Translating it yields CSAHRDWNEQFF.